The 20 T cell receptor beta chains given below trace back to one sample, sequenced in a study of blood T cell repertoires in COVID-19. Profiled with immunoSEQ multiplex PCR; TCRdb holds only in-frame clones, not every one. Here the sample spans 250,000 to 300,000 clones, approximately 86% being singletons. Sample: peripheral blood. Receptor source: a woman under 40 with acute or convalescent COVID-19.

This chain connects TRBV5-1 to TRBJ1-6; D call uncertain. Germline CDR1 is SGHRS and CDR2 is YFSETQ. The V end lost 0 bases, the J end lost 7 bases, and 11 bases lay between the germline ends. The CDR3 has 15 amino acids. The chain's CDR3 is CASSLGNLGNSPLHF. DNA for the CDR3: TGCGCCAGCAGCTTGGGCAACCTAGGAAATTCACCCCTCCACTTT.

The V gene is TRBV13, the J gene TRBJ2-3, with 7 bases aligning to TRBD1. With V trimmed by 5 bases and J by 5 bases, 10 bases remained unmatched. In germline, CDR1 is PRHDT, CDR2 FYEKMQ (reference sequence). The CDR3 is made up of 15 amino acids. CDR3: CASSMTGPGLDTQYF. CDR3 sequence (DNA): TGTGCCAGCAGCATGACAGGGCCCGGTTTAGATACGCAGTATTTT.

The chain employs TRBV4-2 and TRBJ2-5; 8 nucleotides match TRBD1. Germline lookup yields CDR1 LGHNA and CDR2 YNFKEQ. This CDR3 region has 15 residues. J gave up 5 bases and V 0 bases, and 5 bases lay outside the gene matches. CDR3: CASSQDHRGWETQYF. Here the CDR3 DNA reads TGTGCCAGCAGCCAAGACCACAGGGGGTGGGAGACCCAGTACTTC.

This clone was seen only once. The chain couples TRBV18 to TRBJ2-5; D might be TRBD1 (6 bases). This CDR3 region has 16 residues. Germline CDR1 and CDR2: KGHSH and LQKENI. V was cut by 0 bases and J by 2 bases, with 13 bases left in between. The chain's CDR3 is CASSPPFGTSQETQYF. The CDR3 DNA sequence: TGTGCCAGCTCACCACCCTTTGGGACAAGTCAAGAGACCCAGTACTTC. Variable domain in full (rest from reference TRBV18 and TRBJ2-5): NAGVMQNPRHLVRRRGQEARLRCSPMKGHSHVYWYRQLPEEGLKFMVYLQKENIIDESGMPKERFSAEFPKEGPSILRIQQVVRGDSAAYFCASSPPFGTSQETQYFGPGTRLLVL.

The sample holds a few counts of this clone. The chain has TRBV7-2 and TRBJ2-5; a possible D gene is TRBD2 (5 bases). Trimming stripped 6 bases from V and 4 bases from J, with 21 bases between. The CDR3 is 16 residues long. Germline V CDR1 and CDR2: SGHTA, FQGNSA. CDR3 region: CASSLPPGGRRETQYF. DNA of the CDR3: TGTGCCAGCAGTTTACCCCCAGGCGGGCGCCGAGAGACCCAGTACTTC.

The chain is built from TRBV5-4 and TRBJ1-2; D possibly corresponds to TRBD1 (5 bases). This CDR3 spans 14 amino acids. V was clipped by 4 bases and J by 0 bases, with 10 bases between them. Per germline, CDR1 SGHNT and CDR2 YYREEE (reference sequence). The CDR3 here is CASSPPTANYGYTF. The CDR3 nucleotides are TGTGCCAGCAGCCCGCCGACAGCTAACTATGGCTACACCTTC.

This clone appeared once. The chain has TRBV11-2 and TRBJ2-1, with D possibly TRBD1 on 6 matching bases. Trimming stripped 2 bases from V and 5 bases from J, with 10 bases between. This CDR3 spans 14 amino acids. CDR1 SGHAT and CDR2 FQNNGV come from the germline V gene. CDR3 protein: CASSLQGLNNEQFF. CDR3 in DNA: TGTGCCAGCAGCTTACAGGGGCTAAACAATGAGCAGTTCTTC.

This clone was counted a few times. This rearrangement joins TRBV11-2 to TRBJ2-7; D gene uncertain. This CDR3 comprises 14 residues. V lost 1 base and J lost 0, with 7 bases in between. CDR1 and CDR2 (germline): SGHAT, FQNNGV. The chain's CDR3 is CASSLVSSSYEQYF. CDR3 DNA sequence: TGTGCCAGCAGCTTAGTTAGTAGCTCCTACGAGCAGTACTTC.

The chain is built from TRBV6-2 or TRBV6-3 and TRBJ1-3; no definite D call. V was shortened by 7 bases and J by 0 bases, with 10 bases between the two germline ends. Germline CDR1 MNHEY, CDR2 SVGEGT. This CDR3 is built from 14 residues. DNA for the CDR3: TGTGCCAGCACCCCCGACAACTCTGGAAACACCATATATTTT. This translates into CASTPDNSGNTIYF.

The V gene is TRBV27, the J gene TRBJ2-3; D remains unclear. This CDR3 spans 14 amino acids. The germline gives CDR1 MNHEY, CDR2 SMNVEV (reference sequence). Trimming left V 7 bases short and J 4 bases short, with 15 bases between. CDR3 DNA sequence: TGTGCCAGCACCTCGTCTCCCCGGGCAGATACGCAGTATTTT. This translates into CASTSSPRADTQYF.

The chain couples TRBV19 to TRBJ2-7; TRBD2 is a possible D gene (5 bases). Germline lookup yields CDR1 LNHDA and CDR2 SQIVND (reference sequence). V shed 5 bases and J shed 3 bases, with 11 bases lying between them. The CDR3 is made up of 13 amino acids. The CDR3 protein is CASSLNGLYEQYF. CDR3 in DNA: TGTGCCAGTAGTCTAAACGGACTCTACGAGCAGTACTTC.

V is TRBV5-8 and J is TRBJ2-3, with 7 bases that match TRBD2. J gave up 3 bases and V 0 bases, and 7 bases lay outside the gene matches. The V gene's germline CDR1 is SGHTS and CDR2 YDEGEE. The CDR3 consists of 16 residues. The CDR3 is CASSLEGLAATDTQYF. The DNA of the CDR3 is TGTGCCAGCAGCTTGGAGGGGCTAGCGGCGACAGATACGCAGTATTTT.

V and J are TRBV9 and TRBJ2-5, with 9 bases that match TRBD1. Germline V lookup: CDR1 SGDLS, CDR2 YYNGEE. The CDR3 has 14 residues. The junction had 5 bases not matched to a gene; V was cut back by 4 bases and J by 4 bases. The CDR3: CASSKQGAPETQYF. CDR3 bases: TGTGCCAGCAGCAAACAGGGGGCCCCAGAGACCCAGTACTTC.

The sample holds a few counts of this clone. This sequence joins TRBV9 and TRBJ2-7; D unresolved. Trimming shortened V by 0 bases and J by 2 bases, and 12 bases separated the two germline ends. Germline lookup yields CDR1 SGDLS and CDR2 YYNGEE. The CDR3 length is 15 residues. CDR3: CASSVGVAATYEQYF. The CDR3 nucleotides are TGTGCCAGCAGCGTAGGAGTCGCGGCAACCTACGAGCAGTACTTC.

Points on this clone: One junction end disagrees with the germline gene, perhaps due to a read error. The chain is built from TRBV7-7 and TRBJ2-5, with a possible D match to TRBD2 (5 bases). Germline CDR1 SSHAT, CDR2 FNYEAQ (reference sequence). The CDR3 consists of 14 residues. CDR3 region: CASSLRGPQETQYF. The CDR3, as DNA: TGTGCTAGCAGCTTACGGGGTCCCCAAGAGACCCAGTACTTC.

The chain carries TRBV7-9 and TRBJ2-1, with TRBD1 as a possible D gene (5 bases). The germline CDR1 and CDR2 sequences are SEHNR and FQNEAQ (reference sequence). The V end was cut by 5 bases, the J end by 4 bases, with 12 bases between. This CDR3 contains 14 residues. CDR3 loop: CASSVQQVYNEQFF. CDR3 in DNA: TGTGCCAGCAGCGTCCAACAGGTTTACAATGAGCAGTTCTTC.

The genes are TRBV10-1 and TRBJ2-2; TRBD1 agrees at 7 bases. There are 14 residues in the CDR3. Trimming at V came to 6 bases and at J to 3 bases, leaving 4 bases not matched to a gene. Germline V gene data show CDR1 as WNHNN and CDR2 as SYGVQD (reference sequence). DNA for the CDR3: TGCGCCAGCAGACCCGGGACAGACACCGGGGAGCTGTTTTTT. As protein: CASRPGTDTGELFF.

This clone was found a few times. The rearrangement joins TRBV30 to TRBJ2-3, with unresolved D. The CDR3 runs 13 residues. From germline, CDR1 is GTSNPN and CDR2 SVGIG (reference sequence). Trimming took 2 bases from V and 6 from J, leaving 12 bases between them. The CDR3 loop is CAWSRRSGDTQYF. In DNA form, the CDR3 reads TGTGCCTGGAGTCGGCGGTCCGGGGATACGCAGTATTTT.

This clone appeared a single time. The rearrangement links TRBV5-6 to TRBJ1-1; perhaps TRBD1 as D (5 bases). Per germline, CDR1 SGHDT and CDR2 YYEEEE. The CDR3 is 14 amino acids. With 2 bases removed from V and 4 bases from J, the gap between germline ends came to 12 bases. Here the CDR3 reads CASSFAGPTTEAFF. In DNA, the CDR3 is TGTGCCAGCAGCTTTGCGGGGCCGACCACTGAAGCTTTCTTT.

The chain is built from TRBV6-2 or TRBV6-3 and TRBJ2-7; D perhaps matches TRBD1 (5 bases). V lost 1 base and J 2 bases, leaving 9 bases between the germline ends. Germline values: CDR1 MNHEY, CDR2 SVGEGT. There are 14 residues in the CDR3. The CDR3 DNA reads TGTGCCAGCAGTTACTTGGACAACACCTACGAGCAGTACTTC. Translating it yields CASSYLDNTYEQYF.